Shown below are 12 T cell receptor beta chains from a single sample sequenced in a study of cytomegalovirus exposure and HLA in healthy donors. The PCR contained 60 Vbeta and 13 Jbeta primers. Using immunoSEQ multiplex PCR, the repertoire was profiled, and TCRdb retains in-frame clones only, with some absent. There are approximately 150,000 clones in the sample; 65% to 75% occur only once, and about 2.5% lies in the top ten. The sequenced sample consisted of PBMCs. The receptors stem from a human donor in good health.

The chain employs TRBV7-3 and TRBJ2-2, with 13 bases that match TRBD2. Germline loops: CDR1 SGHTA, CDR2 FQGTGA. CDR3 length equals 16 residues. The trim removed 5 bases at V and 8 bases at J, leaving 8 bases unmatched. CDR3 region: CASSPTSGGPRGELFF. The CDR3 DNA follows: TGTGCCAGCAGCCCGACTAGCGGGGGGCCGCGTGGGGAGCTGTTTTTT.

The chain is built from TRBV4-1 and TRBJ2-7, with 11 bases aligning to TRBD1. The germline CDR1 and CDR2 sequences are MGHRA and YSYEKL. V trimming: 4 bases; J trimming: 7 bases; junction bases outside the gene matches: 9. The CDR3 has 15 amino acids. CDR3 loop: CASSPSGQGALEQYF. Here the CDR3 DNA reads TGCGCCAGCAGCCCCTCTGGACAGGGGGCGCTTGAGCAGTACTTC.

The chain is built from TRBV4-1 and TRBJ2-3; 7 positions agree with TRBD2. Losses at the gene ends were 4 bases for V and 2 bases for J; bases not matched to a gene: 3. This CDR3 has 14 residues. CDR1 is MGHRA, CDR2 YSYEKL, per germline. The CDR3 loop reads CASSPLADTDTQYF. DNA of the CDR3: TGCGCCAGCAGCCCCCTAGCGGACACAGATACGCAGTATTTT.

The chain's CDR3 is CASSDLGTEAFF. CDR3 bases: TGCGCCAGCAGCGACCTAGGTACTGAAGCTTTCTTT. The genes are TRBV10-1 and TRBJ1-1; D remains unclear. The V gene lost 6 bases and the J gene lost 5 bases, with 10 bases spanning the gap. Germline CDR1 is WNHNN and CDR2 is SYGVQD (reference sequence). This CDR3 has 12 amino acids.

In its sample, this clone was seen once. The chain uses TRBV2 and TRBJ2-1; TRBD1 matches 8 bases. Germline V lookup: CDR1 SNHLY, CDR2 FYNNEI. Trimming removed 5 bases from V and 8 bases from J; junction bases left unmatched: 2. This CDR3 has 12 residues. The CDR3 is CASSSRGHEQFF. The CDR3 DNA sequence: TGTGCCAGCAGTTCCAGGGGGCATGAGCAGTTCTTC.

This chain joins TRBV10-3 and TRBJ2-5; TRBD1 aligns across 7 bases. With 4 bases clipped from V and 7 bases from J, the junction kept 9 bases outside the gene matches. The CDR3 is 14 residues long. CDR1 and CDR2 (germline): ENHRY, SYGVKD. This CDR3 is CAISVDRDGGTQYF. Written as DNA, the CDR3 is TGTGCCATCAGTGTCGACAGGGATGGAGGGACCCAGTACTTC.

This clone has only a few counts. The rearrangement joins TRBV5-1 to TRBJ1-1, with 10 bases that match TRBD1. There are 16 residues in the CDR3. J lost 0 bases, V lost 3 bases, and 5 bases had no gene match. The germline V gene encodes CDR1 SGHRS and CDR2 YFSETQ. For the CDR3, the DNA is TGCGCCAGCAGCTCACGGACAGGGGGGATGAACACTGAAGCTTTCTTT. Its protein product is CASSSRTGGMNTEAFF. Filled out from reference TRBV5-1 and TRBJ1-1, the complete variable domain reads KAGVTQTPRYLIKTRGQQVTLSCSPISGHRSVSWYQQTPGQGLQFLFEYFSETQRNKGNFPGRFSGRQFSNSRSEMNVSTLELGDSALYLCASSSRTGGMNTEAFFGQGTRLTVV.

This clone has only one observation. The chain carries TRBV7-3 and TRBJ2-3, with 9 bases fitting TRBD2. Germline V gives CDR1 SGHTA, CDR2 FQGTGA. The CDR3 runs 15 residues. J lost 2 bases, V lost 5 bases, and 5 bases had no gene match. CDR3 DNA: TGTGCCAGCAGCGAGGGACTAGCTTTCACAGATACGCAGTATTTT. Amino acids: CASSEGLAFTDTQYF.

The chain uses TRBV29-1 and TRBJ1-4, with D maybe TRBD1 (6 bases). CDR1 is SQVTM and CDR2 is ANQGSEA in the germline V gene. This CDR3 comprises 11 residues. V shed 6 bases and J shed 13 bases, with 15 bases lying between them. CDR3 in amino acids: CSVGAPDGLFF. The CDR3 DNA reads as TGCAGCGTGGGGGCCCCTGACGGACTGTTTTTT.

CDR3 loop: CASSWTGSTEAFF. CDR3 bases: TGTGCCAGCAGCTGGACAGGTTCCACTGAAGCTTTCTTT. The chain is built from TRBV5-6 and TRBJ1-1; 7 positions match TRBD1. The V gene's germline CDR1 is SGHDT and CDR2 YYEEEE. V was clipped by 3 bases and J by 4 bases; unmatched bases: 3. The length of the CDR3 is 13 residues.

This clone has a handful of counts. The rearrangement joins TRBV5-5 to TRBJ1-1; 8 bases are shared with TRBD1. J gave up 4 bases and V 4 bases, and 6 bases lay outside the gene matches. Germline assignment: CDR1 SGHKS and CDR2 YYEKEE (reference sequence). This CDR3 has 14 amino acids. The CDR3 sequence: CASSMTGAGTEAFF. DNA of the CDR3: TGTGCCAGCAGCATGACAGGGGCTGGCACTGAAGCTTTCTTT. The full variable domain, completed using reference TRBV5-5 and TRBJ1-1, is DAGVTQSPTHLIKTRGQQVTLRCSPISGHKSVSWYQQVLGQGPQFIFQYYEKEERGRGNFPDRFSARQFPNYSSELNVNALLLGDSALYLCASSMTGAGTEAFFGQGTRLTVV.

The genes are TRBV6-6 and TRBJ1-1; 11 bases line up with TRBD1. The CDR3 runs to 15 residues. CDR1 MNHNY and CDR2 SVGAGI come from the germline V gene (reference sequence). Trimming at V came to 6 bases and at J to 3 bases, leaving 6 bases not matched to a gene. The chain's CDR3 is CASRGTGGEDTEAFF. CDR3 sequence (DNA): TGTGCCAGCAGGGGGACAGGGGGTGAGGACACTGAAGCTTTCTTT.